These T cell receptor beta chains were read from a single sample in a study of cytomegalovirus exposure and HLA in healthy donors. Some clones are missing from TCRdb's copy, which holds only in-frame ones; the method was immunoSEQ multiplex PCR. The table records 100,000 to 120,000 clones, approximately 86% of them present only once. Sequenced material: PBMCs. The origin of the receptors is a man aged 35 to 55 in good health and CMV-seronegative. CDR3s include the opening cysteine and the closing phenylalanine or tryptophan. D genes are given only for firm matches. Not every row has a clone size; where given, it reads once, few, many or a size class.

J: TRBJ1-1; V: TRBV29-1; D: -; size: -; CDR3: CSVAETRSTEAFF; DNA: TGCAGCGTTGCGGAAACTAGAAGCACTGAAGCTTTCTTT
J: TRBJ1-2; V: TRBV5-4; D: TRBD1; size: -; CDR3: CASSLTGGDGYTF; DNA: TGTGCCAGCAGCTTAACAGGGGGCGATGGCTACACCTTC
J: TRBJ1-1; V: TRBV27; D: -; size: -; CDR3: CASSLFPQGREAFF; DNA: TGTGCCAGCAGTTTATTCCCCCAGGGTAGGGAAGCTTTCTTT
J: TRBJ1-1; V: TRBV5-4; D: -; size: -; CDR3: CASSPPGRYTEAFF; DNA: TGTGCCAGCAGTCCTCCCGGCAGGTACACTGAAGCTTTCTTT
J: TRBJ1-2; V: TRBV2; D: TRBD1; size: -; CDR3: CASPRVRDRGLYGYTF; DNA: TGTGCCAGCCCCCGAGTCCGGGACAGGGGACTCTATGGCTACACCTTC
J: TRBJ2-4; V: TRBV7-2; D: -; size: -; CDR3: CASSLDRTVRNIQYF; DNA: TGTGCCAGCAGCTTAGATAGGACAGTAAGAAACATTCAGTACTTC
J: TRBJ1-2; V: TRBV6-1; D: -; size: -; CDR3: CASSERGRSGGYTF; DNA: TGTGCCAGCAGTGAGCGGGGGCGTTCTGGTGGCTACACCTTC
J: TRBJ2-1; V: TRBV6-5; D: TRBD1; size: -; CDR3: CASRYGDSPYNEQFF; DNA: TGTGCCAGCAGATACGGGGACAGCCCCTACAATGAGCAGTTCTTC
J: TRBJ1-3; V: TRBV30; D: -; size: -; CDR3: CAWGEGNTIYF; DNA: TGTGCCTGGGGGGAGGGAAACACCATATATTTT
J: TRBJ1-6; V: TRBV14; D: TRBD1; size: -; CDR3: CASSPLGQGANSPLHF; DNA: TGTGCCAGCAGCCCCCTTGGGCAGGGGGCAAATTCACCCCTCCACTTT
J: TRBJ2-2; V: TRBV6-6; D: -; size: -; CDR3: CASSPQATNTGELFF; DNA: TGTGCCAGCAGTCCCCAAGCAACGAACACCGGGGAGCTGTTTTTT
J: TRBJ1-5; V: TRBV6-5; D: -; size: -; CDR3: CASNLRRGSDQPQHF; DNA: TGTGCCAGCAACCTGAGGAGGGGTTCGGATCAGCCCCAGCATTTT
J: TRBJ2-2; V: TRBV2; D: TRBD2; size: -; CDR3: CASSAGGSPTGELFF; DNA: TGTGCCAGCAGTGCGGGAGGGAGCCCCACCGGGGAGCTGTTTTTT
J: TRBJ1-1; V: TRBV11-2; D: -; size: -; CDR3: CASSPRVDTEAFF; DNA: TGTGCCAGCAGCCCCAGGGTGGACACTGAAGCTTTCTTT
J: TRBJ1-3; V: TRBV5-1; D: -; size: -; CDR3: CASSQTRGSGNTIYF; DNA: TGCGCCAGCAGCCAAACCAGGGGTTCTGGAAACACCATATATTTT
J: TRBJ2-3; V: TRBV6-5; D: TRBD1; size: -; CDR3: CASSRQGLADTQYF; DNA: TGTGCCAGCAGCCGACAGGGATTGGCAGATACGCAGTATTTT
J: TRBJ2-2; V: TRBV2; D: -; size: -; CDR3: CASTGSSTGELFF; DNA: TGTGCCAGCACGGGGTCGTCCACCGGGGAGCTGTTTTTT
J: TRBJ1-4; V: TRBV7-9; D: -; size: -; CDR3: CAGAGLGEEKLFF; DNA: TGTGCCGGGGCAGGGCTGGGTGAAGAAAAACTGTTTTTT
J: TRBJ1-1; V: TRBV5-6; D: -; size: -; CDR3: CASSLPGGITEAFF; DNA: TGTGCCAGCAGCTTGCCCGGGGGGATAACTGAAGCTTTCTTT
J: TRBJ1-5; V: TRBV29-1; D: TRBD1; size: -; CDR3: CSGTTGAAQHF; DNA: TGCAGCGGTACCACAGGGGCGGCCCAGCATTTT
J: TRBJ2-1; V: TRBV5-4; D: TRBD2; size: -; CDR3: CASSLASGGLTYNEQFF; DNA: TGTGCCAGCAGCTTGGCTAGCGGGGGGCTCACCTACAATGAGCAGTTCTTC
J: TRBJ1-1; V: TRBV7-2; D: TRBD1; size: few; CDR3: CASSLRTGGTEAFF; DNA: TGTGCCAGCAGCTTAAGGACAGGCGGTACTGAAGCTTTCTTT
J: TRBJ1-2; V: TRBV6-5; D: -; size: -; CDR3: CASSDRTRGYTF; DNA: TGTGCCAGCAGTGACAGGACGCGGGGCTACACCTTC
J: TRBJ1-1; V: TRBV5-1; D: -; size: few; CDR3: CASSFLRGTEAFF; DNA: TGCGCCAGCAGCTTCCTGCGGGGTACTGAAGCTTTCTTT
J: TRBJ2-7; V: TRBV27; D: -; size: -; CDR3: CASSFWATPYEQYF; DNA: TGTGCCAGCAGTTTCTGGGCGACGCCCTACGAGCAGTACTTC
J: TRBJ1-2; V: TRBV27; D: TRBD1; size: -; CDR3: CASSYVHPGQGGGYTF; DNA: TGTGCCAGCAGTTACGTGCATCCGGGACAGGGGGGTGGCTACACCTTC
J: TRBJ2-1; V: TRBV6-5; D: TRBD2; size: -; CDR3: CASSYKGLAGGYEQFF; DNA: TGTGCCAGCAGTTACAAGGGACTAGCGGGGGGCTATGAGCAGTTCTTC
J: TRBJ2-4; V: TRBV7-9; D: TRBD1; size: -; CDR3: CASSPTGLAKNIQYF; DNA: TGTGCCAGCAGCCCGACAGGGCTGGCCAAAAACATTCAGTACTTC
J: TRBJ1-2; V: TRBV14; D: -; size: -; CDR3: CASSQQANYGYTF; DNA: TGTGCCAGCAGCCAACAGGCTAACTATGGCTACACCTTC
J: TRBJ2-5; V: TRBV29-1; D: -; size: -; CDR3: CSVGPGTIETQYF; DNA: TGCAGCGTTGGCCCCGGGACAATCGAGACCCAGTACTTC
J: TRBJ1-4; V: TRBV25-1; D: -; size: -; CDR3: CASSDREAVREKLFF; DNA: TGTGCCAGCAGTGATCGGGAGGCAGTTAGGGAAAAACTGTTTTTT
J: TRBJ2-2; V: TRBV2; D: TRBD2; size: -; CDR3: CASRFGLGGGLNTGELFF; DNA: TGTGCCAGCAGGTTTGGACTTGGCGGGGGGTTGAACACCGGGGAGCTGTTTTTT
J: TRBJ1-2; V: TRBV2; D: -; size: -; CDR3: CASSEVVGSYGYTF; DNA: TGTGCCAGCAGTGAGGTCGTGGGCTCCTATGGCTACACCTTC
J: TRBJ1-6; V: TRBV19; D: -; size: once; CDR3: CASSIQGSYNSPLHF; DNA: TGTGCCAGTAGTATTCAGGGCTCCTATAATTCACCCCTCCACTTT
J: TRBJ1-4; V: TRBV2; D: -; size: -; CDR3: CASSDNSLNEKLFF; DNA: TGTGCCAGCAGTGACAACAGCCTTAATGAAAAACTGTTTTTT
J: TRBJ2-1; V: TRBV6-5; D: TRBD2; size: -; CDR3: CASTSGGAYNEQFF; DNA: TGTGCCAGCACCAGCGGGGGGGCCTACAATGAGCAGTTCTTC
J: TRBJ2-1; V: TRBV29-1; D: -; size: -; CDR3: CSVEGTHNYNEQFF; DNA: TGCAGCGTTGAAGGGACTCACAATTACAATGAGCAGTTCTTC
J: TRBJ2-1; V: TRBV2; D: -; size: -; CDR3: CASSAQYDNEQFF; DNA: TGTGCCAGCAGTGCACAGTACGACAATGAGCAGTTCTTC
J: TRBJ2-5; V: TRBV28; D: -; size: -; CDR3: CASSQGHFQETQYF; DNA: TGTGCCAGCAGCCAGGGACATTTCCAAGAGACCCAGTACTTC
J: TRBJ1-3; V: TRBV6-1; D: -; size: -; CDR3: CASSGTALGNTIYF; DNA: TGTGCCAGCAGTGGGACAGCCCTTGGAAACACCATATATTTT
J: TRBJ1-1; V: TRBV29-1; D: TRBD1; size: -; CDR3: CSVRTGGGTEAFF; DNA: TGCAGCGTTAGGACAGGGGGCGGAACTGAAGCTTTCTTT
J: TRBJ2-1; V: TRBV19; D: TRBD1; size: once; CDR3: CASSIFQGANEQFF; DNA: TGTGCCAGTAGTATTTTTCAGGGGGCCAATGAGCAGTTCTTC
J: TRBJ1-2; V: TRBV5-4; D: TRBD1; size: -; CDR3: CASSLEGARGYTF; DNA: TGTGCCAGCAGCTTGGAGGGGGCGCGGGGCTACACCTTC
J: TRBJ1-6; V: TRBV27; D: -; size: -; CDR3: CASSPGVGGNSPLHF; DNA: TGTGCCAGCAGTCCGGGGGTGGGGGGTAATTCACCCCTCCACTTT
J: TRBJ1-4; V: TRBV30; D: TRBD1; size: few; CDR3: CAYLRQGAGEKLFF; DNA: TGTGCCTACCTAAGACAGGGGGCTGGAGAAAAACTGTTTTTT
J: TRBJ2-7; V: TRBV27; D: -; size: -; CDR3: CASSPDRSASYEQYF; DNA: TGTGCCAGCAGTCCGGACAGAAGTGCCTCCTACGAGCAGTACTTC
J: TRBJ2-7; V: TRBV2; D: TRBD1; size: -; CDR3: CASSKQGPEQYF; DNA: TGTGCCAGCAGTAAACAGGGGCCCGAGCAGTACTTC
J: TRBJ1-2; V: TRBV5-8; D: TRBD1; size: few; CDR3: CASSRDSAYGYTF; DNA: TGTGCCAGCAGCCGGGACAGCGCTTATGGCTACACCTTC
J: TRBJ1-3; V: TRBV5-1; D: -; size: few; CDR3: CASSPEQGSSGNTIYF; DNA: TGCGCCAGCAGCCCCGAACAGGGAAGCTCTGGAAACACCATATATTTT
J: TRBJ1-5; V: TRBV6-5; D: -; size: once; CDR3: CASSYSNSQPQHF; DNA: TGTGCCAGCAGTTACAGTAATAGTCAGCCCCAGCATTTT
J: TRBJ1-2; V: TRBV6-5; D: TRBD1; size: -; CDR3: CASRRDRLNYGYTF; DNA: TGTGCCAGTCGCCGGGACAGACTTAACTATGGCTACACCTTC
J: TRBJ1-2; V: TRBV29-1; D: -; size: -; CDR3: CSVGGGTYGYTF; DNA: TGCAGCGTTGGGGGAGGGACCTATGGCTACACCTTC
J: TRBJ2-3; V: TRBV6-6; D: TRBD2; size: -; CDR3: CASSYSLTGGADTQYF; DNA: TGTGCCAGCAGTTACTCATTAACCGGGGGGGCGGATACGCAGTATTTT
J: TRBJ2-3; V: TRBV19; D: -; size: -; CDR3: CASSFNREDTQYF; DNA: TGTGCCAGTAGTTTCAACAGGGAAGATACGCAGTATTTT
J: TRBJ2-3; V: TRBV5-6; D: TRBD1; size: -; CDR3: CASSLAGGQGVDTQYF; DNA: TGTGCCAGCAGCTTGGCCGGAGGACAGGGAGTAGATACGCAGTATTTT
J: TRBJ1-2; V: TRBV30; D: TRBD1; size: -; CDR3: CACHGDRVPLNYGYTF; DNA: TGTGCCTGTCACGGGGACAGGGTCCCCTTGAACTATGGCTACACCTTC
J: TRBJ1-5; V: TRBV6-5; D: -; size: -; CDR3: CASKQFQSNQPQHF; DNA: TGTGCCTCCAAACAATTTCAGAGCAATCAGCCCCAGCATTTT